One TCR beta chain is described in this entry. Its antigen remains unknown. Here immunoSEQ multiplex PCR was the method, and the copy in TCRdb shows in-frame clones only, minus some. The sample has some 200,000 clones; more than 65% are singletons. The data are from a study of cytomegalovirus exposure and HLA in healthy donors. Findings and caveats of the study: The authors listed 164 TCR beta chains as cytomegalovirus-associated.

The donors were members of the validation cohort comprising 120 subjects, separate from the roughly 700-subject first cohort. Germline V gene sequence: CDR1 KGHSH, CDR2 LQKENI. The V gene lost 3 bases and the J gene lost 3 bases, with 17 bases spanning the gap. The length of the CDR3 is 16 residues. This clonotype originated in a woman between 18 and 29 years old in good health and CMV-seropositive. The chain employs TRBV18 and TRBJ1-1; TRBD1 might be the D (5 bases). The sample consisted of PBMCs. As DNA, the CDR3 is TGTGCCAGCTCACCCCTAGGGCAGGGCCTGGACACTGAAGCTTTCTTT. It yields the protein CASSPLGQGLDTEAFF.